This entry features one TCR beta chain sequence. The V gene's germline CDR1 is SNHLY and CDR2 FYNNEI. The length of the CDR3 is 14 residues. The ends lost 7 bases at V and 5 bases at J; junction bases unmatched: 6. This sample is part of a study of blood T cell repertoires in COVID-19. About the research overall: From the United States, Italy and Spain came samples of acute and convalescent COVID-19. The cDNA or gDNA used as material had been derived from T cells, B-cell-depleted T cells, or PBMCs.

Per the original methods: Amplified reference gene primers provided the basis for estimating nucleated cell counts. Repertoires were generated with immunoSEQ multiplex PCR, while TCRdb's copy carries only in-frame clones and drops some. V, J and clone size are taken as reported in that table, and D and trimming were inferred from the DNA itself. The sample shows 100,000 to 150,000 clones, around 87% of them seen only once. The TCR was taken from a man in his fifties or sixties with acute or convalescent COVID-19. This chain uses TRBV2 with TRBJ2-1; TRBD2 agrees at 9 bases. The material sequenced was peripheral blood. This CDR3 reads CASTIAGVNNEQFF. CDR3 nucleotides: TGTGCCAGCACTATAGCGGGAGTGAACAATGAGCAGTTCTTC.